One sample yielded the 20 T cell receptor beta chains listed below, sequenced in a study of T cells after yellow fever vaccination. TCRdb passed the 5' RACE reads through MiXCR, listing each CDR3 protein once. The sample consists of some 500,000 distinct CDR3 sequences, about 13% of them appearing once. Here the sequenced sample was PBMCs, taken on the day of the yellow fever booster vaccination. These receptors came from a man between 25 and 39 years old who received the YFV17D yellow fever vaccine.

The chain recombines TRBV28 with TRBJ1-5, with D perhaps TRBD1 (6 bases). Trimming pared 3 bases from V and 1 base from J, leaving 13 bases between. CDR1 MDHEN and CDR2 SYDVKM come from the germline V gene. CDR3 length equals 16 residues. This CDR3 is CASSLLGGFSNQPQHF. DNA of the CDR3: TGTGCCAGCAGTTTGTTAGGGGGATTCAGCAATCAGCCCCAGCATTTT. The full variable domain, completed using reference TRBV28 and TRBJ1-5, is DVKVTQSSRYLVKRTGEKVFLECVQDMDHENMFWYRQDPGLGLRLIYFSYDVKMKEKGDIPEGYSVSREKKERFSLILESASTNQTSMYLCASSLLGGFSNQPQHFGDGTRLSIL.

This clonotype has a handful of counts. The chain carries TRBV27 and TRBJ2-7, with D perhaps being TRBD1 or TRBD2 (5 bases each). Germline assignment: CDR1 MNHEY and CDR2 SMNVEV (reference sequence). Trimming took 0 bases from V and 3 from J, leaving 12 bases between them. The CDR3 has 15 residues. CDR3 protein: CASSLSLVGGYEQYF. The CDR3 DNA follows: TGTGCCAGCAGTTTATCTCTTGTTGGGGGCTACGAGCAGTACTTC.

This chain joins TRBV18 and TRBJ2-7; 15 nucleotides line up with TRBD2. The J segment lost 6 bases and the V segment lost 0 bases, leaving 3 bases of the junction unmatched. The CDR3 has 16 residues. Germline V gene data show CDR1 as KGHSH and CDR2 as LQKENI. The CDR3 is CASSPPGLAGGGEQYF. For the CDR3, the DNA is TGTGCCAGCTCACCACCGGGACTAGCGGGAGGAGGCGAGCAGTACTTC.

The chain has TRBV10-3 and TRBJ2-2; 9 bases are shared with TRBD1. The CDR3 runs to 15 residues. Per germline, CDR1 ENHRY and CDR2 SYGVKD. After removal of 6 bases from V and 4 bases from J, the junction contained 6 bases not matched to a gene. The CDR3 coding sequence is TGTGCCATCAGGTCCGAGACAGGGGGCACCGGGGAGCTGTTTTTT. It specifies CAIRSETGGTGELFF.

This clonotype was counted a few times. The chain links TRBV10-2 to TRBJ2-5; no definite D call. CDR3 length: 13 amino acids. Trimming pared 3 bases from V and 6 bases from J, leaving 11 bases between. Germline V gives CDR1 WSHSY, CDR2 SAAADI. Written as DNA, the CDR3 is TGCGCCAGCAGTGAAACGTTTCTGAAGACCCAGTACTTC. Translated, it gives CASSETFLKTQYF.

This clonotype was recorded a few times. This chain joins TRBV20-1 and TRBJ2-7; 7 nucleotides align to TRBD1. Looked up from germline, CDR1 is DFQATT and CDR2 is SNEGSKA (reference sequence). Unmatched junction bases numbered 9, after V lost 5 bases and J lost 2 bases. This CDR3 contains 14 residues. CDR3 coding DNA: TGCAGTGCTCCTGCCAAGACAGGGACCTACGAGCAGTACTTC. Encoded protein: CSAPAKTGTYEQYF.

This clonotype was seen only a few times. V is TRBV12-3 or TRBV12-4 and J is TRBJ2-4; 8 bases agree with TRBD2. The ends lost 6 bases at V and 0 bases at J; junction bases unmatched: 7. CDR3 length: 16 amino acids. The CDR3 nucleotides read TGTGCCAGCAGCAAAAGCGGGAGTCTAGCCAAAAACATTCAGTACTTC. Translated: CASSKSGSLAKNIQYF.

The V and J genes are TRBV20-1 and TRBJ2-3; D not resolved. V lost 0 bases and J 4 bases, leaving 20 bases between the germline ends. The CDR3 contains 17 residues. Germline CDR1 and CDR2: DFQATT and SNEGSKA (reference sequence). The CDR3 loop is CSARDLQVFVVADTQYF. Here the CDR3 DNA reads TGCAGTGCTAGAGATCTTCAGGTTTTCGTCGTGGCAGATACGCAGTATTTT.

This clonotype was counted a few times. The rearrangement uses TRBV11-2 and TRBJ2-1; D might be TRBD2 (6 bases). Germline assignment: CDR1 SGHAT and CDR2 FQNNGV. The V and J ends lost 1 base and 4 bases respectively, with 26 bases between them. CDR3 length equals 20 residues. This CDR3 is CASSLVTPPRDSGRYNEQFF. Here the CDR3 DNA reads TGTGCCAGCAGCTTAGTTACCCCTCCCAGGGATAGCGGCAGGTACAATGAGCAGTTCTTC.

A single count supports this clonotype. The chain uses TRBV6-5 and TRBJ2-1; possible D gene TRBD2, 6 bases. V gave up 4 bases and J gave up 2 bases, with 15 bases separating them. This CDR3 has 16 amino acids. Germline CDR1 MNHEY, CDR2 SVGAGI. This CDR3 is CASSFVGDSPYNEQFF. The CDR3 DNA is TGTGCCAGCAGTTTCGTGGGGGACTCGCCCTACAATGAGCAGTTCTTC.

J is TRBJ1-4 and V is TRBV20-1; 9 bases align to TRBD1. CDR1 is DFQATT, CDR2 SNEGSKA, per germline (reference sequence). The CDR3 spans 13 residues. V gave up 7 bases and J gave up 10 bases; unmatched junction bases: 10. CDR3 coding DNA: TGCAGTGTACCGGGACAGGGAGGGGGAAAACTGTTTTTT. It translates to CSVPGQGGGKLFF.

The chain employs TRBV5-3 and TRBJ1-5; D call uncertain. TRBV5-3 is placed among ORFs of uncertain function. The CDR3 is made up of 17 amino acids. The CDR3 DNA reads as TGTGCTTCCCGGCCCGGAAACTTTGAGGGTGGCAATCAGCCCCAGCATTTT. Protein: CASRPGNFEGGNQPQHF.

The chain has TRBV9 and TRBJ2-3, with D unresolved. The germline gives CDR1 SGDLS, CDR2 YYNGEE. V dropped 4 bases and J dropped 3 bases, with 15 bases sitting between them. The CDR3 totals 15 residues. CDR3 nucleotide sequence: TGTGCCAGCAGCTCCCAGGCCTCAATAACAGATACGCAGTATTTT. Translating it yields CASSSQASITDTQYF.

The DNA of the CDR3 is TGTGCCAGCAGCCCATTGGTGGGGCGGTCCTACGAGCAGTACTTC. Protein: CASSPLVGRSYEQYF. J is TRBJ2-7 and V is TRBV7-2; tentatively, D is TRBD1 (5 bases). CDR3 length equals 15 residues. Germline CDR1 SGHTA, CDR2 FQGNSA. Deletions cut 5 bases from V and 1 base from J, with 15 bases between.

Comment on this clonotype: The CDR3 does not end in the conserved phenylalanine or tryptophan, so this is likely a read error. The DNA is left out, because the CDR3 cannot be placed on it with certainty; the CDR3 is given as TCRdb lists it. The rearrangement uses TRBV11-3 and TRBJ2-1; the table's TRBD2 call for D was not verified on the DNA. The V gene's germline CDR1 is SGHNT and CDR2 YENEEA. The CDR3 has 14 amino acids, counting both end residues. CDR3 loop: CASSLVGLAGLGMA.

This clonotype was seen more than once but under ten times. The chain employs TRBV30 and TRBJ2-3; no definite D call. V lost 2 bases, J lost 6 bases, and 9 bases lay in between. Germline assignment: CDR1 GTSNPN and CDR2 SVGIG (reference sequence). This CDR3 has 12 amino acids. This CDR3 is CAWSPHGDTQYF. CDR3 coding DNA: TGTGCCTGGAGTCCTCACGGGGATACGCAGTATTTT.

The gene calls are TRBV20-1 and TRBJ2-1, with TRBD2 matching over 8 bases. The CDR3 is 14 amino acids. The trim removed 2 bases at V and 7 bases at J, leaving 7 bases unmatched. Germline assignment: CDR1 DFQATT and CDR2 SNEGSKA (reference sequence). The CDR3 loop is CSARTGGGVNEQFF. The CDR3 DNA sequence: TGCAGTGCTAGAACCGGGGGGGGAGTGAATGAGCAGTTCTTC.

This clonotype was seen a handful of times. This chain joins TRBV19 and TRBJ2-7; TRBD2 aligns across 7 bases. With 3 bases clipped from V and 3 bases from J, the junction kept 8 bases outside the gene matches. Germline CDR1 reads LNHDA; CDR2 reads SQIVND (reference sequence). The CDR3 sequence is 15 residues long. For the CDR3, the DNA is TGTGCCAGTAGTATTCAGGCGGGAGCCAGCTACGAGCAGTACTTC. Protein sequence: CASSIQAGASYEQYF.

The gene calls are TRBV20-1 and TRBJ2-1; tentatively, D is TRBD1 or TRBD2 (6 bases each). Germline values: CDR1 DFQATT, CDR2 SNEGSKA (reference sequence). The CDR3 is 14 residues long. The ends were cut back, 5 bases at V and 2 bases at J, with 13 bases in the middle. The CDR3 DNA reads as TGCAGTGCTGTCCCGGGGGCCACCTACAATGAGCAGTTCTTC. Its translation is CSAVPGATYNEQFF.

This clonotype appeared a few times. V and J are TRBV7-2 and TRBJ1-6; D gene uncertain. The V and J ends lost 4 bases and 10 bases respectively, with 11 bases between them. Per the germline V gene, CDR1 is SGHTA and CDR2 is FQGNSA. The length of the CDR3 is 13 residues. This CDR3 is CASSSTTGSPLHF. In DNA form, the CDR3 reads TGTGCCAGCAGCTCGACAACGGGGTCACCCCTCCACTTT.